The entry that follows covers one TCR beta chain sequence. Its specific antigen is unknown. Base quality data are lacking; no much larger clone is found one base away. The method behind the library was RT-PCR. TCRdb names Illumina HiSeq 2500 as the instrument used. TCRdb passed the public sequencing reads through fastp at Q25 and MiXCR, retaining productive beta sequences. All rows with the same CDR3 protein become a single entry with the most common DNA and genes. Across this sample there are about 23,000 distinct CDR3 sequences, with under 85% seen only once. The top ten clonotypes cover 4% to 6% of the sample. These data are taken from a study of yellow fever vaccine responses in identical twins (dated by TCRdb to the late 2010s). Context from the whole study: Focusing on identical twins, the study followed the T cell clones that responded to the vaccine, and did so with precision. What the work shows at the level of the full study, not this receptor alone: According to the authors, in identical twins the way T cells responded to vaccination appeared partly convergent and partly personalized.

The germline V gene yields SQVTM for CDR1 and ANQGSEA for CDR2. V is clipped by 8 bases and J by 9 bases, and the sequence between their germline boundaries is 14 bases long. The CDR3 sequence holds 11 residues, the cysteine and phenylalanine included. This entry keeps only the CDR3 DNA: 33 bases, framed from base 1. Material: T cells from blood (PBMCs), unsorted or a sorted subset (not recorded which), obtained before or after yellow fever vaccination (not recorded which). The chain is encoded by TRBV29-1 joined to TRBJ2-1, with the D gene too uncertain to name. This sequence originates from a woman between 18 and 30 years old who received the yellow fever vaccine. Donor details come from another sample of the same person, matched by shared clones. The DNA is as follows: TGCAGCATTGCACCTTATGGTGAGCAGTTCTTC. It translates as CSIAPYGEQFF.